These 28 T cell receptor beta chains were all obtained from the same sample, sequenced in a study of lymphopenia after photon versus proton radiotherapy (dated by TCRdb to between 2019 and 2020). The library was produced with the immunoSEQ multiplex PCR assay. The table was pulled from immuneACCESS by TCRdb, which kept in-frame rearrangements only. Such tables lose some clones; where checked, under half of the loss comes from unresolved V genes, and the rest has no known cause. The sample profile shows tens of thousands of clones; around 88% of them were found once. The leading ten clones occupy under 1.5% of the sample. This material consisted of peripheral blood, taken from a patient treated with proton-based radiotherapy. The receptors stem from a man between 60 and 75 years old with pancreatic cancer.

In DNA, the CDR3 is TGTGCCAGCAGCTATCGACAGGGCGACTACGAGCAGTACTTC. It yields the protein CASSYRQGDYEQYF. The V call is TRBV11-3, the J call TRBJ2-7; 7 bases line up with TRBD1. The trim removed 4 bases at V and 3 bases at J, leaving 6 bases unmatched. Per the germline V gene, CDR1 is SGHNT and CDR2 is YENEEA. The CDR3 totals 14 residues.

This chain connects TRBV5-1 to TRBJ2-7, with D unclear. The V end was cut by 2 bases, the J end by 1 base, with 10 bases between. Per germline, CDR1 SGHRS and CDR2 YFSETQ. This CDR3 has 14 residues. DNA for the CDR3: TGCGCCAGCAGCTTCTTAGAGGATTCCTACGAGCAGTACTTC. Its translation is CASSFLEDSYEQYF.

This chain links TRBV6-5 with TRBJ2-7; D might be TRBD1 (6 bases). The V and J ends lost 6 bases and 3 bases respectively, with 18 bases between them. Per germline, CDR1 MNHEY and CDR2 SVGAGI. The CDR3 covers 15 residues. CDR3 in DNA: TGTGCCAGCAGGAACCAAGGGGGAAATTTCTACGAGCAGTACTTC. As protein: CASRNQGGNFYEQYF.

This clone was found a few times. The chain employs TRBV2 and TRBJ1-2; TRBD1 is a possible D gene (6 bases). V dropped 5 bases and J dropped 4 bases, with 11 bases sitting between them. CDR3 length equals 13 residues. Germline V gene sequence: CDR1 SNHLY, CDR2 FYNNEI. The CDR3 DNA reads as TGTGCCAGCAGTTCGGACAGTTTCTATGGCTACACCTTC. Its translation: CASSSDSFYGYTF.

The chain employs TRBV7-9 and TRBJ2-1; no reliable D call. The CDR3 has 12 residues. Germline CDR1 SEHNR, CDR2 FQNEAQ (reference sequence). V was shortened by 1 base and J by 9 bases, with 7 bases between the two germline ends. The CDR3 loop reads CASSLVAAEQFF. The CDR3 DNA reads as TGTGCCAGCAGCTTAGTGGCCGCTGAGCAGTTCTTC.

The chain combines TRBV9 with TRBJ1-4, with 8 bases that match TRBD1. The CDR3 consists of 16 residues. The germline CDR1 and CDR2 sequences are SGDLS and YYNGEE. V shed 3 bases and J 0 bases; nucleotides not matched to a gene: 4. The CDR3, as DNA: TGTGCCAGCAGCGAGACAGGGGTTACAACTAATGAAAAACTGTTTTTT. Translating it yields CASSETGVTTNEKLFF.

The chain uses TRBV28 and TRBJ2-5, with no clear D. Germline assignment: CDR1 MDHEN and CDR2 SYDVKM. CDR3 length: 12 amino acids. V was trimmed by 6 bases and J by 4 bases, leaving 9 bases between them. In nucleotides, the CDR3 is TGTGCCAGCAGGTGGAACGCAGAGACCCAGTACTTC. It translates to CASRWNAETQYF.

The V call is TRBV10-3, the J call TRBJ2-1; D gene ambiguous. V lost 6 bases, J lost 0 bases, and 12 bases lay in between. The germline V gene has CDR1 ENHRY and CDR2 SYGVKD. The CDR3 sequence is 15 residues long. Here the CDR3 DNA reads TGTGCCATCAGCAAGGACCTCAGCTCCTACAATGAGCAGTTCTTC. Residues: CAISKDLSSYNEQFF.

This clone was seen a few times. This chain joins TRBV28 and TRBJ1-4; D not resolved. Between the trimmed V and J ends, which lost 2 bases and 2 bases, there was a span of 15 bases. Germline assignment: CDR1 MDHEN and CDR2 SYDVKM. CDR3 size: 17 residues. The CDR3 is CASSLEDWVVTNEKLFF. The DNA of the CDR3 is TGTGCCAGCAGTTTAGAGGATTGGGTTGTGACTAATGAAAAACTGTTTTTT.

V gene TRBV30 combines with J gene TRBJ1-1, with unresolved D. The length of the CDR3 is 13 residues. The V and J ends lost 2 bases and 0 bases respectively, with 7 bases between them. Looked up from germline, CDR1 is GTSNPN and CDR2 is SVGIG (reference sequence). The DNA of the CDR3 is TGTGCCTGGAGTATGGAGGTGAACACTGAAGCTTTCTTT. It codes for CAWSMEVNTEAFF.

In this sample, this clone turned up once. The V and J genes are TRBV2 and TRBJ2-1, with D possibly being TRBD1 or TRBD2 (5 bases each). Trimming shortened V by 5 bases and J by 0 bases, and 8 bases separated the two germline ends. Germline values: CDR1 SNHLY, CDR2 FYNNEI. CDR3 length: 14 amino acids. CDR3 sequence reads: CASSNGGSYNEQFF. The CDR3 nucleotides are TGTGCCAGCAGTAATGGGGGCTCCTACAATGAGCAGTTCTTC.

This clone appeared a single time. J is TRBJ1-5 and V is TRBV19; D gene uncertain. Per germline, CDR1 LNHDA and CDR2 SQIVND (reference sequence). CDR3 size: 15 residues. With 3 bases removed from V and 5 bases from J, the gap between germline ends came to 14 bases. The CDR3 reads CASSISPQWDQPQHF. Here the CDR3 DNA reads TGTGCCAGTAGTATTTCCCCTCAGTGGGATCAGCCCCAGCATTTT. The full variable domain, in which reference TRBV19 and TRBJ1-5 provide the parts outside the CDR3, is DGGITQSPKYLFRKEGQNVTLSCEQNLNHDAMYWYRQDPGQGLRLIYYSQIVNDFQKGDIAEGYSVSREKKESFPLTVTSAQKNPTAFYLCASSISPQWDQPQHFGDGTRLSIL.

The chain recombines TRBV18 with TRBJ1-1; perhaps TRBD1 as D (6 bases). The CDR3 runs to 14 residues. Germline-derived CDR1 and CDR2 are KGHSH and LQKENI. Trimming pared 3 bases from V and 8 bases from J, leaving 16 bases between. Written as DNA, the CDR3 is TGTGCCAGCTCACCCGAGACGTCAGGGGCAGAAGCTTTCTTT. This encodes CASSPETSGAEAFF.

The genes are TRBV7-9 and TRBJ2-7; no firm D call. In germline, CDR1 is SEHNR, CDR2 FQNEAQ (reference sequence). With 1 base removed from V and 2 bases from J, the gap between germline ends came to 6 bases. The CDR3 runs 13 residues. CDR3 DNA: TGTGCCAGCAGCTTAGAGGCGGCCTACGAGCAGTACTTC. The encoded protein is CASSLEAAYEQYF.

CDR3 in amino acids: CASSYWASQNTEAFF. The CDR3 nucleotides are TGTGCCAGCAGTTACTGGGCCAGTCAGAACACTGAAGCTTTCTTT. The chain links TRBV6-5 to TRBJ1-1, with D uncertain. There are 15 residues in the CDR3. V was shortened by 1 base and J by 1 base, with 10 bases between the two germline ends. Germline assignment: CDR1 MNHEY and CDR2 SVGAGI.

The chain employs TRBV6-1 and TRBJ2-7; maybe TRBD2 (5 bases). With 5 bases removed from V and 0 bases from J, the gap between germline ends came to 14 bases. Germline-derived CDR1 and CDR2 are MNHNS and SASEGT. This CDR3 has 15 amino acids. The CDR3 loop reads CASSPQAGRSYEQYF. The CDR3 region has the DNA TGTGCCAGCAGTCCCCAGGCGGGCCGCTCCTACGAGCAGTACTTC.

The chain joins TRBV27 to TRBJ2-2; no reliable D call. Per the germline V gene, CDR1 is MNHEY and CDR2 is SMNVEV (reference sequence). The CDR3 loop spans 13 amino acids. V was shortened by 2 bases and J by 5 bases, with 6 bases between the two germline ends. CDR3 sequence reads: CASSLMVTGELFF. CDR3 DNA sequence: TGTGCCAGCAGTTTAATGGTTACCGGGGAGCTGTTTTTT.

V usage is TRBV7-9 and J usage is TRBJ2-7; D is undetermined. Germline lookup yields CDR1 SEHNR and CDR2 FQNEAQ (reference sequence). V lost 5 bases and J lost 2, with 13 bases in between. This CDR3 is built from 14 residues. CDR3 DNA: TGTGCCAGCAGCCGAACCGGGCCACCCTACGAGCAGTACTTC. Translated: CASSRTGPPYEQYF.

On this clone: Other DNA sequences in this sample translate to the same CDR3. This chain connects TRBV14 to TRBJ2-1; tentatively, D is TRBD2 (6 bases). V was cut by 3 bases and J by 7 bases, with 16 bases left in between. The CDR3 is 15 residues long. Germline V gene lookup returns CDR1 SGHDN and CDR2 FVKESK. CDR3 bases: TGTGCCAGCAGCCAGACCAAGCGGGTCTATAATGAGCAGTTCTTC. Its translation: CASSQTKRVYNEQFF. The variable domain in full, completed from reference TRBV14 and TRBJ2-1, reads EAGVTQFPSHSVIEKGQTVTLRCDPISGHDNLYWYRRVMGKEIKFLLHFVKESKQDESGMPNNRFLAERTGGTYSTLKVQPAELEDSGVYFCASSQTKRVYNEQFFGPGTRLTVL.

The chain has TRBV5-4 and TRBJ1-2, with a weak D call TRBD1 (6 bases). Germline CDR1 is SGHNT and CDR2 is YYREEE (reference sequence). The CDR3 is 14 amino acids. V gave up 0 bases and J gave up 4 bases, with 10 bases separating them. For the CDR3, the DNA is TGTGCCAGCAGCTTGGCCGGGGGGCGCTATGGCTACACCTTC. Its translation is CASSLAGGRYGYTF. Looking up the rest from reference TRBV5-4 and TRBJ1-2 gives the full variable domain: ETGVTQSPTHLIKTRGQQVTLRCSSQSGHNTVSWYQQALGQGPQFIFQYYREEENGRGNFPPRFSGLQFPNYSSELNVNALELDDSALYLCASSLAGGRYGYTFGSGTRLTVV.

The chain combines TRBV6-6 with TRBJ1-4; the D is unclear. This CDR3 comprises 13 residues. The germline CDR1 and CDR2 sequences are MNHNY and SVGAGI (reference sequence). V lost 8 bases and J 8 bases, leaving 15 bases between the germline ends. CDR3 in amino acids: CASSPRGGEKLFF. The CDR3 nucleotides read TGTGCCAGCTCACCTCGGGGTGGCGAAAAACTGTTTTTT.

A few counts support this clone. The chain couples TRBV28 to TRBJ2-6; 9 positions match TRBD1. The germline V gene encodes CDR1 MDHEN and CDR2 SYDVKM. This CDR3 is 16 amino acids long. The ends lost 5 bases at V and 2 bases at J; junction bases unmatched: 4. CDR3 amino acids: CASSPGTGTGANVLTF. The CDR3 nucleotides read TGTGCCAGCAGTCCCGGGACAGGGACTGGGGCCAACGTCCTGACTTTC.

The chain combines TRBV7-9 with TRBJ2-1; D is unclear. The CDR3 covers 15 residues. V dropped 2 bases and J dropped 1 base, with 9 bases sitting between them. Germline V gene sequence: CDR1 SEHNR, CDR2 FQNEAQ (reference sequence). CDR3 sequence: CASSLQPPSYNEQFF. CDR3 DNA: TGTGCCAGCAGCTTACAGCCCCCTTCCTACAATGAGCAGTTCTTC. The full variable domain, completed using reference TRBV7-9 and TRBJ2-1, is DTGVSQNPRHKITKRGQNVTFRCDPISEHNRLYWYRQTLGQGPEFLTYFQNEAQLEKSRLLSDRFSAERPKGSFSTLEIQRTEQGDSAMYLCASSLQPPSYNEQFFGPGTRLTVL.

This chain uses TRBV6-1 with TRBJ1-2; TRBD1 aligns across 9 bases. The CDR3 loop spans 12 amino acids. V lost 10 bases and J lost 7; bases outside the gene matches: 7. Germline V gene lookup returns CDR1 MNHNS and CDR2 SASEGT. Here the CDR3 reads CANRDRASGYTF. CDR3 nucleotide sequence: TGTGCCAACCGGGACAGGGCCTCTGGCTACACCTTC.

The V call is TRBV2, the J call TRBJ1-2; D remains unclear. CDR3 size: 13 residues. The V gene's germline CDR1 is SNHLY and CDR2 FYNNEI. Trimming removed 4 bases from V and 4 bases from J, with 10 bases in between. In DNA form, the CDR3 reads TGTGCCAGCAGTGTTGAGGGATTCTATGGCTACACCTTC. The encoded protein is CASSVEGFYGYTF.

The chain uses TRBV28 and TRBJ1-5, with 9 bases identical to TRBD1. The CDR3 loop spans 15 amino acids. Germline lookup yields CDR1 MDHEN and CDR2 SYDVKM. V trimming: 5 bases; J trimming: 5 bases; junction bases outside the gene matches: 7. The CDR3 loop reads CASSPGTGQYQPQHF. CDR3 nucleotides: TGTGCCAGCAGTCCCGGGACAGGGCAATATCAGCCCCAGCATTTT.

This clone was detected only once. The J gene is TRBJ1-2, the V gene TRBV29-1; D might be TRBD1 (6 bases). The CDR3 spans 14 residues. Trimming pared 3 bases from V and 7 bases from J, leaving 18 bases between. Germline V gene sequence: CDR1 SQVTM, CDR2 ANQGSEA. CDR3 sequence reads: CSVEVGGGHGGYTF. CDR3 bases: TGCAGCGTTGAGGTGGGAGGGGGGCACGGTGGCTACACCTTC.

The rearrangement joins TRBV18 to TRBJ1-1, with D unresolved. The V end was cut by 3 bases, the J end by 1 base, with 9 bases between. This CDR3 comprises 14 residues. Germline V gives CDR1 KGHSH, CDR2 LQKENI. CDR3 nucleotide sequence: TGTGCCAGCTCACCCCAGGCTACGAACACTGAAGCTTTCTTT. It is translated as CASSPQATNTEAFF.